These 22 T cell receptor beta chains share one sample of origin, sequenced in a study of OX40 agonist ivuxolimab in advanced cancers. Libraries were prepared by immunoSEQ multiplex PCR; TCRdb keeps only in-frame clonotypes and omits some of them. The sample consists of 55,000 to 85,000 clones, roughly 85% of them appearing once. Sequencing was performed on CD4+ or CD8+ T cells sorted from blood, taken in a trial of the OX40 agonist ivuxolimab. The receptors shown here come from an adult with an advanced solid tumor such as melanoma, head and neck, liver or kidney cancer.

The chain has TRBV18 and TRBJ2-1; D may be TRBD2 (6 bases). Germline-derived CDR1 and CDR2 are KGHSH and LQKENI. CDR3 length equals 16 residues. The V end was cut by 2 bases, the J end by 0 bases, with 11 bases between. Here the CDR3 reads CASSPSGGSSYNEQFF. In DNA form, the CDR3 reads TGTGCCAGCTCACCATCCGGGGGAAGCTCCTACAATGAGCAGTTCTTC.

The CDR3 DNA reads TGTGCCAGCAGCAGGACCGAGAACACCGGGGAGCTGTTTTTT. The encoded protein is CASSRTENTGELFF. The rearrangement joins TRBV7-6 to TRBJ2-2; no clear D. V was trimmed by 5 bases and J by 1 base, leaving 8 bases between them. This CDR3 region has 14 residues. Germline V gene sequence: CDR1 SGHVS, CDR2 FNYEAQ.

This CDR3 is CASGSGTGGVTQYF. The CDR3 region has the DNA TGTGCTAGTGGTTCCGGGACAGGGGGCGTTACGCAGTATTTT. The chain uses TRBV12-5 and TRBJ2-3; 12 nucleotides match TRBD1. This CDR3 spans 14 amino acids. V shed 4 bases, J shed 8 bases, and the junction held 4 bases outside the gene matches. CDR1 is LGHNT and CDR2 is FRNRAP in the germline V gene.

The CDR3 coding sequence is TGTGCCACCAGCAGAGATGGGGGCCCCTACGAGCAGTACTTC. This translates into CATSRDGGPYEQYF. The genes are TRBV15 and TRBJ2-7; a weak D match, TRBD1 (6 bases). The CDR3 is made up of 14 amino acids. V lost 0 bases, J lost 2 bases, and 8 bases lay in between. CDR1 and CDR2 (germline): LNHNV, YYDKDF (reference sequence).

This sequence joins TRBV5-6 and TRBJ2-6; D gene unclear. Trimming shortened V by 4 bases and J by 0 bases, and 8 bases separated the two germline ends. The CDR3 has 15 amino acids. In germline, CDR1 is SGHDT, CDR2 YYEEEE. The CDR3 region is CASSTYSSGANVLTF. DNA of the CDR3: TGTGCCAGCAGCACCTACAGCTCTGGGGCCAACGTCCTGACTTTC.

This rearrangement joins TRBV28 to TRBJ2-4, with D possibly TRBD1 on 6 matching bases. This CDR3 region has 16 residues. V dropped 6 bases and J dropped 4 bases, with 19 bases sitting between them. Germline CDR1 and CDR2: MDHEN and SYDVKM. The chain's CDR3 is CASRLGTGTAKNIQYF. The DNA for the CDR3 is TGTGCCAGCAGACTCGGCACAGGGACGGCTAAAAACATTCAGTACTTC.

This clone occurred a few times. The rearrangement uses TRBV12-5 and TRBJ1-6; D is uncertain. CDR3 length: 12 amino acids. V lost 1 base to trimming and J lost 10 bases, with 5 bases between them. Looked up from germline, CDR1 is LGHNT and CDR2 is FRNRAP. DNA of the CDR3: TGTGCTAGTGGTTTGGACCGGTCACCCCTCCACTTT. Protein: CASGLDRSPLHF.

The chain has TRBV28 and TRBJ1-2; TRBD1 agrees at 9 bases. V lost 7 bases and J lost 1; bases outside the gene matches: 7. The germline CDR1 and CDR2 sequences are MDHEN and SYDVKM. CDR3 length: 15 residues. The chain's CDR3 is CASNSPDRGNYGYTF. DNA for the CDR3: TGTGCCAGCAACTCCCCGGACAGGGGTAACTATGGCTACACCTTC.

The chain uses TRBV6-5 and TRBJ2-3; 8 nucleotides align to TRBD1. CDR3 size: 14 residues. Trimming at V came to 2 bases and at J to 4 bases, leaving 2 bases not matched to a gene. The germline gives CDR1 MNHEY, CDR2 SVGAGI. CDR3 bases: TGTGCCAGCAGTTACCGACAGGGGTCAGATACGCAGTATTTT. Its protein product is CASSYRQGSDTQYF.

This chain joins TRBV19 and TRBJ2-6, with D tentatively TRBD1 or TRBD2 (6 bases each). The CDR3 loop spans 15 amino acids. Trimming left V 6 bases short and J 2 bases short, with 11 bases between. Per the germline V gene, CDR1 is LNHDA and CDR2 is SQIVND (reference sequence). The CDR3 region is CASSTGRTGANVLTF. The DNA for the CDR3 is TGTGCCAGTAGCACAGGGAGGACTGGGGCCAACGTCCTGACTTTC. The full variable domain, with the rest looked up from reference TRBV19 and TRBJ2-6, is DGGITQSPKYLFRKEGQNVTLSCEQNLNHDAMYWYRQDPGQGLRLIYYSQIVNDFQKGDIAEGYSVSREKKESFPLTVTSAQKNPTAFYLCASSTGRTGANVLTFGAGSRLTVL.

This chain connects TRBV5-5 to TRBJ2-6; D is possibly TRBD1 (6 bases). The V end was cut by 2 bases, the J end by 0 bases, with 12 bases between. Looked up from germline, CDR1 is SGHKS and CDR2 is YYEKEE (reference sequence). CDR3 length: 17 amino acids. Here the CDR3 reads CASSFPRTASGANVLTF. The CDR3 bases are TGTGCCAGCAGCTTCCCCCGGACAGCCTCTGGGGCCAACGTCCTGACTTTC.

This chain links TRBV5-4 with TRBJ2-2; D could derive from TRBD1 or TRBD2 (6 bases each). V lost 4 bases, J lost 8 bases, and 21 bases lay in between. CDR1 and CDR2 from the germline V gene are SGHNT and YYREEE (reference sequence). The CDR3 contains 16 residues. The CDR3 sequence: CASSPGGSGAVGELFF. The CDR3 coding sequence is TGTGCCAGCAGCCCAGGAGGTTCGGGGGCTGTAGGGGAGCTGTTTTTT.

The rearrangement joins TRBV6-6 to TRBJ2-7; D tentatively reads TRBD1 or TRBD2 (5 bases each). Germline CDR1 is MNHNY and CDR2 is SVGAGI (reference sequence). This CDR3 is 13 amino acids long. V was trimmed by 5 bases and J by 2 bases, leaving 10 bases between them. The CDR3: CASSPEGTYEQYF. CDR3 bases: TGTGCCAGCAGTCCCGAGGGGACCTACGAGCAGTACTTC.

The chain is built from TRBV9 and TRBJ1-2; possibly TRBD1 for D (5 bases). There are 16 residues in the CDR3. From germline, CDR1 is SGDLS and CDR2 YYNGEE. Between the trimmed V and J ends, which lost 5 bases and 3 bases, there was a span of 20 bases. This CDR3 is CASSRTRRGSDYGYTF. The CDR3 region has the DNA TGTGCCAGCAGTCGGACAAGAAGGGGCTCAGACTATGGCTACACCTTC. Filled out from reference TRBV9 and TRBJ1-2, the complete variable domain reads DSGVTQTPKHLITATGQRVTLRCSPRSGDLSVYWYQQSLDQGLQFLIQYYNGEERAKGNILERFSAQQFPDLHSELNLSSLELGDSALYFCASSRTRRGSDYGYTFGSGTRLTVV.

This clone was detected once. The chain recombines TRBV4-2 with TRBJ2-1; a weak D match, TRBD2 (5 bases). The CDR3 is made up of 14 amino acids. The V gene's germline CDR1 is LGHNA and CDR2 YNFKEQ. The V end lost 4 bases, the J end lost 0 bases, and 7 bases lay between the germline ends. The CDR3 spells CASSPGDSYNEQFF. The CDR3 DNA reads as TGTGCCAGCAGCCCCGGGGACTCCTACAATGAGCAGTTCTTC.

The chain couples TRBV6-5 to TRBJ1-1, with no clear D. Deletions cut 2 bases from V and 1 base from J, with 8 bases between. CDR1 is MNHEY, CDR2 SVGAGI, per germline. The CDR3 length is 14 residues. The CDR3 DNA sequence: TGTGCCAGCAGTTACAGAGACACGAACACTGAAGCTTTCTTT. Its translation is CASSYRDTNTEAFF.

J is TRBJ2-7 and V is TRBV11-2, with TRBD1 matching over 9 bases. With V trimmed by 1 base and J by 0 bases, 4 bases remained unmatched. The CDR3 length is 16 residues. Germline V lookup: CDR1 SGHAT, CDR2 FQNNGV. The CDR3 nucleotides are TGTGCCAGCAGCTTAGGATCGGGACAGGGCTCCTACGAGCAGTACTTC. Translated, it gives CASSLGSGQGSYEQYF.

This chain uses TRBV18 with TRBJ2-7; D unresolved. This CDR3 is 14 amino acids long. Looked up from germline, CDR1 is KGHSH and CDR2 is LQKENI. V was pared by 1 base and J by 2 bases, with 9 bases between. CDR3 nucleotide sequence: TGTGCCAGCTCACCACTGTCTGGGACCTACGAGCAGTACTTC. It codes for CASSPLSGTYEQYF.

The chain combines TRBV28 with TRBJ2-7, with 14 bases that match TRBD2. Germline CDR1 is MDHEN and CDR2 is SYDVKM. This CDR3 has 16 residues. With 5 bases clipped from V and 5 bases from J, the junction kept 8 bases outside the gene matches. CDR3 sequence (DNA): TGTGCCAGCAGTCTCGGACTAGCGGGAGGAATCGACGAGCAGTACTTC. Translation gives CASSLGLAGGIDEQYF.

By share, this clone ranks as medium-sized. The CDR3 bases are TGTGCCAGCAGCTTAGCAAAGGGGCTGGGCTATGGCTACACCTTC. It specifies CASSLAKGLGYGYTF. The rearrangement joins TRBV7-9 to TRBJ1-2, with a possible D match to TRBD1 (5 bases). The length of the CDR3 is 15 residues. Germline CDR1 reads SEHNR; CDR2 reads FQNEAQ (reference sequence). V lost 0 bases to trimming and J lost 4 bases, with 12 bases between them.

The V call is TRBV29-1, the J call TRBJ2-4, with D perhaps matching TRBD2 (5 bases). Germline CDR1 and CDR2: SQVTM and ANQGSEA. Trimming removed 4 bases from V and 1 base from J, with 14 bases in between. The CDR3 consists of 15 residues. CDR3 bases: TGCAGCGTTGGAGGGTCCTCTTCGGCCAAAAACATTCAGTACTTC. This codes for CSVGGSSSAKNIQYF.

The chain joins TRBV19 to TRBJ1-6; D is perhaps TRBD1 (5 bases). The CDR3 runs 14 residues. In germline, CDR1 is LNHDA, CDR2 SQIVND (reference sequence). The V and J ends lost 4 bases and 9 bases respectively, with 13 bases between them. CDR3 in amino acids: CASSSAGRGSPLHF. CDR3 nucleotide sequence: TGTGCCAGTAGTAGCGCAGGGCGTGGTTCACCCCTCCACTTT.